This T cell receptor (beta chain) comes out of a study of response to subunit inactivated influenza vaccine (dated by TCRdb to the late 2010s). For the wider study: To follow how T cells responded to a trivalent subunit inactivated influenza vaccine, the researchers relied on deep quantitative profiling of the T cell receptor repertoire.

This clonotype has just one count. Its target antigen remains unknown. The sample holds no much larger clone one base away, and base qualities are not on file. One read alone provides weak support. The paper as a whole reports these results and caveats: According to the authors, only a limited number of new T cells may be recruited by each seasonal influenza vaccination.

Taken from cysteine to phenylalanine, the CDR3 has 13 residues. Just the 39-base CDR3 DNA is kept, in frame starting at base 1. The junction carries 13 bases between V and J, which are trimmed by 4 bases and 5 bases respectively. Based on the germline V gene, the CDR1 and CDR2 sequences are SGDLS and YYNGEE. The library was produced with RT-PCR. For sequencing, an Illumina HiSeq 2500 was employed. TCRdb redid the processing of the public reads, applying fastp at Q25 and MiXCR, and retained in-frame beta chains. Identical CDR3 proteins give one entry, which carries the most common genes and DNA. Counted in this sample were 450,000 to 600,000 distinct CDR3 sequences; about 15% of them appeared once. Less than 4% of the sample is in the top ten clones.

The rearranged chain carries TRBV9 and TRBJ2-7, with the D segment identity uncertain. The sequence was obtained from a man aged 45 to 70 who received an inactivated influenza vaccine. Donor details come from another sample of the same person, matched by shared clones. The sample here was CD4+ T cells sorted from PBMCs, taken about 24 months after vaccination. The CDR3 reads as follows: CASSSRVANEQYF. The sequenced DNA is TGTGCCAGCAGCTCACGAGTTGCCAACGAGCAGTACTTC.